These 27 T cell receptor beta chains share one sample of origin, sequenced in a study of CD8 T cells in Susac syndrome. It was with random hexamers that about 0.45 to 1 ug RNA was reverse transcribed. TCRdb re-derived calls from the immunoSEQ multiplex PCR reads in MiXCR, one entry per CDR3 protein. The sample consists of under 80,000 distinct CDR3 sequences, about 93% of them appearing once. Material: CD4+ T cells from PBMCs. Receptor source: a human donor with Susac syndrome.

This rearrangement joins TRBV7-9 to TRBJ2-2; TRBD1 is a possible D gene (5 bases). V was trimmed by 2 bases and J by 0 bases, leaving 10 bases between them. This CDR3 has 16 amino acids. From germline, CDR1 is SEHNR and CDR2 FQNEAQ (reference sequence). The CDR3 DNA sequence: TGTGCCAGCAGCTTACGACAGCTCGCGAACACCGGGGAGCTGTTTTTT. Translated, it gives CASSLRQLANTGELFF.

The V gene is TRBV5-1, the J gene TRBJ1-1; no reliable D call. The V end was cut by 4 bases, the J end by 6 bases, with 7 bases between. This CDR3 spans 11 amino acids. Germline CDR1 and CDR2: SGHRS and YFSETQ. The CDR3 DNA reads as TGCGCCAGCAGCCCCGGGGCTGAAGCTTTCTTT. This translates into CASSPGAEAFF.

This chain connects TRBV18 to TRBJ1-4; D is unresolved. From germline, CDR1 is KGHSH and CDR2 LQKENI. With 2 bases removed from V and 6 bases from J, the gap between germline ends came to 7 bases. The CDR3 is made up of 13 amino acids. CDR3 loop: CASSPGLDEKLFF. CDR3 nucleotides: TGTGCCAGCTCACCAGGGTTGGATGAAAAACTGTTTTTT.

The rearrangement joins TRBV7-2 to TRBJ1-2, with 8 bases identical to TRBD1. Per germline, CDR1 SGHTA and CDR2 FQGNSA. Trimming cost V 4 bases and J 5 bases; bases outside gene matches: 6. The length of the CDR3 is 14 residues. As DNA, the CDR3 is TGTGCCAGCAGCTCGGGACAGGTTCCTTATGGCTACACCTTC. Translating gives CASSSGQVPYGYTF.

This chain connects TRBV28 to TRBJ2-7, with D possibly TRBD2 on 5 matching bases. Between the trimmed V and J ends, which lost 5 bases and 3 bases, there was a span of 11 bases. The V gene's germline CDR1 is MDHEN and CDR2 SYDVKM. CDR3 length equals 13 residues. CDR3 sequence reads: CASSLGADYEQYF. The CDR3 region has the DNA TGTGCCAGCAGTCTCGGAGCGGACTACGAGCAGTACTTC.

The genes are TRBV6-5 and TRBJ2-7; TRBD1 or TRBD2 may be the D gene (5 bases each). The germline CDR1 and CDR2 sequences are MNHEY and SVGAGI. This CDR3 has 12 residues. With 6 bases removed from V and 6 bases from J, the gap between germline ends came to 12 bases. The CDR3 is CASSRGRAEQYF. CDR3 coding DNA: TGTGCCAGCAGCCGGGGCAGGGCCGAGCAGTACTTC.

The chain carries TRBV27 and TRBJ2-1, with 8 bases identical to TRBD2. V was pared by 3 bases and J by 4 bases, with 2 bases of the junction left unmatched. Germline values: CDR1 MNHEY, CDR2 SMNVEV (reference sequence). The CDR3 has 14 residues. DNA for the CDR3: TGTGCCAGCAGTTTCCAGCGGGGGTACAATGAGCAGTTCTTC. It codes for CASSFQRGYNEQFF.

J is TRBJ1-5 and V is TRBV2; D possibly corresponds to TRBD1 (5 bases). The V and J ends lost 7 bases and 6 bases respectively, with 19 bases between them. The CDR3 has 15 residues. Germline CDR1 and CDR2: SNHLY and FYNNEI. The CDR3 DNA follows: TGTGCCAGCAACCTCGATGGGGGGATAAGTCAGCCCCAGCATTTT. Translating it yields CASNLDGGISQPQHF.

This chain connects TRBV5-1 to TRBJ2-5; 8 bases line up with TRBD1. The CDR3 has 13 residues. J lost 3 bases, V lost 4 bases, and 2 bases had no gene match. In germline, CDR1 is SGHRS, CDR2 YFSETQ. The CDR3 reads CASSGGQEETQYF. CDR3 sequence (DNA): TGCGCCAGCAGCGGGGGACAGGAAGAGACCCAGTACTTC.

This chain links TRBV27 with TRBJ1-2, with 9 bases that match TRBD1. The length of the CDR3 is 14 residues. CDR1 and CDR2 (germline): MNHEY, SMNVEV (reference sequence). Losses at the gene ends were 5 bases for V and 4 bases for J; bases not matched to a gene: 5. In DNA form, the CDR3 reads TGTGCCAGCAGTGGCTTGGACAGGGGCTATGGCTACACCTTC. Protein: CASSGLDRGYGYTF.

V usage is TRBV12-3 or TRBV12-4 and J usage is TRBJ1-3; D is undetermined. This CDR3 has 15 amino acids. V lost 6 bases and J 0 bases, leaving 12 bases between the germline ends. CDR3 sequence reads: CASRNRESSGNTIYF. CDR3 bases: TGTGCCAGCAGAAACAGAGAAAGCTCTGGAAACACCATATATTTT.

This clonotype was counted once. This chain connects TRBV19 to TRBJ2-1, with D perhaps TRBD1 (5 bases). Trimming stripped 3 bases from V and 11 bases from J, with 17 bases between. Germline V gene data show CDR1 as LNHDA and CDR2 as SQIVND (reference sequence). There are 14 residues in the CDR3. The CDR3 DNA sequence: TGTGCCAGTAGTATCCCACAGGTCCTGCCTAAGCAGTTCTTC. As protein: CASSIPQVLPKQFF.

The chain couples TRBV5-6 to TRBJ2-7; D is ambiguous. V was shortened by 1 base and J by 2 bases, with 10 bases between the two germline ends. Germline CDR1 and CDR2: SGHDT and YYEEEE. The CDR3 covers 14 residues. For the CDR3, the DNA is TGTGCCAGCAGCTTGACTGGGGAAACCTACGAGCAGTACTTC. Translation: CASSLTGETYEQYF.

The chain joins TRBV30 to TRBJ1-1; D unclear. The CDR3 extends over 13 amino acids. V was pared by 0 bases and J by 4 bases, with 9 bases between. Germline loops: CDR1 GTSNPN, CDR2 SVGIG (reference sequence). The CDR3 sequence is CAWSVRIGTEAFF. In DNA form, the CDR3 reads TGTGCCTGGAGTGTACGGATCGGCACTGAAGCTTTCTTT.

This chain links TRBV27 with TRBJ1-2; D remains ambiguous. Trimming stripped 4 bases from V and 8 bases from J, with 17 bases between. The CDR3 loop spans 14 amino acids. Per germline, CDR1 MNHEY and CDR2 SMNVEV (reference sequence). CDR3 sequence (DNA): TGTGCCAGCAGTTCCCCGACTGGACGGTTCGGCTACACCTTC. It is translated as CASSSPTGRFGYTF.

V is TRBV7-6 and J is TRBJ2-5; possible D gene TRBD1, 6 bases. CDR3 size: 17 residues. V lost 5 bases to trimming and J lost 3 bases, with 22 bases between them. Germline V gene sequence: CDR1 SGHVS, CDR2 FNYEAQ. The chain's CDR3 is CASSHNSRVAGEETQYF. As DNA, the CDR3 is TGTGCCAGCAGCCATAACTCTAGGGTGGCAGGGGAAGAGACCCAGTACTTC.

V is TRBV9 and J is TRBJ2-2; TRBD1 might be the D (5 bases). Germline V gene lookup returns CDR1 SGDLS and CDR2 YYNGEE. The CDR3 runs 16 residues. V lost 0 bases and J 0 bases, leaving 9 bases between the germline ends. The CDR3 is CASSVGKGSNTGELFF. CDR3 nucleotide sequence: TGTGCCAGCAGCGTAGGGAAGGGGTCGAACACCGGGGAGCTGTTTTTT.

The gene calls are TRBV29-1 and TRBJ2-7, with 11 nucleotides matching TRBD1. V lost 6 bases and J lost 0; bases outside the gene matches: 7. The CDR3 has 15 residues. From germline, CDR1 is SQVTM and CDR2 ANQGSEA. The CDR3 DNA reads as TGCAGCGTGAAATCCGGGACAGGGGGCTCCTACGAGCAGTACTTC. This codes for CSVKSGTGGSYEQYF.

This clonotype was detected only once. The chain recombines TRBV20-1 with TRBJ2-1; a possible D gene is TRBD2 (5 bases). V was clipped by 6 bases and J by 1 base, with 13 bases between them. Per the germline V gene, CDR1 is DFQATT and CDR2 is SNEGSKA (reference sequence). The CDR3 has 14 amino acids. This chain's CDR3 is CSAPPAGSYNEQFF. CDR3 nucleotides: TGCAGTGCCCCCCCCGCGGGTTCCTACAATGAGCAGTTCTTC.

The chain joins TRBV28 to TRBJ2-7; 7 nucleotides match TRBD1. The CDR3 extends over 13 amino acids. Unmatched junction bases numbered 10, after V lost 10 bases and J lost 4 bases. The V gene's germline CDR1 is MDHEN and CDR2 SYDVKM. The CDR3 coding sequence is TGTGCCATCCGGGACAGTCCTAATTACGAGCAGTACTTC. Protein sequence: CAIRDSPNYEQYF.

The V gene is TRBV19, the J gene TRBJ2-2; unclear D gene. The CDR3 consists of 13 residues. Trimming removed 8 bases at V and 1 base at J, with 8 bases between. Germline V gene lookup returns CDR1 LNHDA and CDR2 SQIVND (reference sequence). The DNA for the CDR3 is TGTGCCAGTGGGCTCCAGAACACCGGGGAGCTGTTTTTT. It is translated as CASGLQNTGELFF. Full variable domain (missing parts from reference TRBV19 and TRBJ2-2): DGGITQSPKYLFRKEGQNVTLSCEQNLNHDAMYWYRQDPGQGLRLIYYSQIVNDFQKGDIAEGYSVSREKKESFPLTVTSAQKNPTAFYLCASGLQNTGELFFGEGSRLTVL.

The DNA of the CDR3 is TGTGCCTGGAGTGCTTACCGGGACAGTAACCAAGAGACCCAGTACTTC. It translates to CAWSAYRDSNQETQYF. The chain employs TRBV30 and TRBJ2-5, with 7 positions matching TRBD1. V was pared by 1 base and J by 0 bases, with 8 bases of the junction left unmatched. Germline V gives CDR1 GTSNPN, CDR2 SVGIG (reference sequence). The CDR3 is 16 residues long.

This clonotype was detected a few times. V usage is TRBV9 and J usage is TRBJ2-6; D unclear. The CDR3 is 17 residues long. Germline V gene sequence: CDR1 SGDLS, CDR2 YYNGEE. The V end was cut by 1 base, the J end by 2 bases, with 13 bases between. The CDR3 spells CASSVRPIVTGANVLTF. CDR3 bases: TGTGCCAGCAGCGTACGGCCCATCGTAACTGGGGCCAACGTCCTGACTTTC.

This sequence joins TRBV18 and TRBJ2-4; TRBD1 matches 7 bases. The CDR3 sequence is 16 residues long. V was pared by 3 bases and J by 0 bases, with 5 bases of the junction left unmatched. Germline V gene lookup returns CDR1 KGHSH and CDR2 LQKENI. The CDR3 protein is CASSPSQGLAKNIQYF. CDR3 DNA: TGTGCCAGCTCACCCTCACAGGGGCTAGCCAAAAACATTCAGTACTTC.

The rearrangement links TRBV29-1 to TRBJ2-5; 8 bases match TRBD2. J lost 5 bases, V lost 4 bases, and 12 bases had no gene match. From germline, CDR1 is SQVTM and CDR2 ANQGSEA. CDR3 length: 15 amino acids. The CDR3 DNA follows: TGCAGCGTTGCGGGAGGGACCGTCGGCGGGGAGACCCAGTACTTC. Its protein is CSVAGGTVGGETQYF. The variable domain in full, with the rest retrieved from reference TRBV29-1 and TRBJ2-5, is SAVISQKPSRDICQRGTSLTIQCQVDSQVTMMFWYRQQPGQSLTLIATANQGSEATYESGFVIDKFPISRPNLTFSTLTVSNMSPEDSSIYLCSVAGGTVGGETQYFGPGTRLLVL.

V and J are TRBV24-1 and TRBJ1-1, with TRBD1 matching over 9 bases. Germline CDR1 is KGHDR and CDR2 is SFDVKD. J was trimmed by 5 bases and V by 2 bases; bases with no gene match: 11. This CDR3 contains 17 residues. This chain's CDR3 is CATSDSGTGRERTEAFF. DNA of the CDR3: TGTGCCACCAGTGATTCCGGGACAGGGAGGGAAAGGACTGAAGCTTTCTTT.

V is TRBV19 and J is TRBJ1-5; 9 bases are a match to TRBD1. The ends lost 6 bases at V and 5 bases at J; junction bases unmatched: 2. The CDR3 is 13 residues long. Germline CDR1 is LNHDA and CDR2 is SQIVND (reference sequence). The CDR3 loop is CASRDRGYQPQHF. In nucleotides, the CDR3 is TGTGCCAGTAGGGACAGGGGTTATCAGCCCCAGCATTTT.